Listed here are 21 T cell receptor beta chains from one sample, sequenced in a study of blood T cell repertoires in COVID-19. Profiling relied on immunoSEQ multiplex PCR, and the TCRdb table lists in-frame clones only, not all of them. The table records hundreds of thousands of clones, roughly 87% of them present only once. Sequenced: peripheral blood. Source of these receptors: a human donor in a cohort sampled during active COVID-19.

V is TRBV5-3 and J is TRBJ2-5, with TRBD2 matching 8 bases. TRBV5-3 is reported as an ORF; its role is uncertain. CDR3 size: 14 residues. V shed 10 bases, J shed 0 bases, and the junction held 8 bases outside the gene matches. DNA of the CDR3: TGTGCCCCCGTAGCGGGAAAGTACCAAGAGACCCAGTACTTC. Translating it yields CAPVAGKYQETQYF.

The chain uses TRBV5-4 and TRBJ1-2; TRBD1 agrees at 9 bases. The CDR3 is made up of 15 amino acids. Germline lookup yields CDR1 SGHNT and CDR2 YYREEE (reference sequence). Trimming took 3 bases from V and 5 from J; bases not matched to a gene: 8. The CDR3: CASSYGGTGSYGYTF. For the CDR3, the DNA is TGTGCCAGCAGCTACGGCGGGACAGGGTCTTATGGCTACACCTTC.

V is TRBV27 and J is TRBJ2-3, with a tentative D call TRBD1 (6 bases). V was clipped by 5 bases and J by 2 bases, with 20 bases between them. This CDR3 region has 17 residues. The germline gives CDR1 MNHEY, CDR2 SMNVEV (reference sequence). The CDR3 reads CASSPNRVAGLTDTQYF. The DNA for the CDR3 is TGTGCCAGCAGTCCCAACAGGGTGGCGGGTCTCACAGATACGCAGTATTTT.

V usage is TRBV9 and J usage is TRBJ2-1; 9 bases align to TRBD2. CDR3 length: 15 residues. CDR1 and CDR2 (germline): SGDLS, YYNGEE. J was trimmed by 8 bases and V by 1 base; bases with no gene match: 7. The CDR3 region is CASSVRASGIDEQFF. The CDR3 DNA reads TGTGCCAGCAGCGTACGGGCTAGCGGGATCGATGAGCAGTTCTTC. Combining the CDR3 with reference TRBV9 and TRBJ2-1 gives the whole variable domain DSGVTQTPKHLITATGQRVTLRCSPRSGDLSVYWYQQSLDQGLQFLIQYYNGEERAKGNILERFSAQQFPDLHSELNLSSLELGDSALYFCASSVRASGIDEQFFGPGTRLTVL.

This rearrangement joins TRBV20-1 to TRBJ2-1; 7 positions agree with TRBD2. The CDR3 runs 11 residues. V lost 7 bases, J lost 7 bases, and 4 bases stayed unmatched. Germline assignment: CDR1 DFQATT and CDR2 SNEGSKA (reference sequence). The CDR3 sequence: CSGGSGNEQFF. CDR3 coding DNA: TGCAGTGGCGGGAGTGGTAATGAGCAGTTCTTC.

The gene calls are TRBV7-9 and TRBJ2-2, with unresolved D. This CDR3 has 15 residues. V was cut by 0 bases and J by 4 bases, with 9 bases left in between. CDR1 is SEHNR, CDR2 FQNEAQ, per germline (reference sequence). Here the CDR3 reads CASSLAAAATGELFF. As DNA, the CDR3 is TGTGCCAGCAGCTTAGCGGCGGCAGCCACCGGGGAGCTGTTTTTT.

The CDR3 reads CASSYTGTSGNTIYF. In DNA form, the CDR3 reads TGTGCCAGCAGTTACACGGGGACATCTGGAAACACCATATATTTT. The chain has TRBV6-6 and TRBJ1-3, with a tentative D call TRBD1 (6 bases). The ends were cut back, 2 bases at V and 1 base at J, with 9 bases in the middle. Germline CDR1 and CDR2: MNHNY and SVGAGI (reference sequence). The CDR3 loop spans 15 amino acids.

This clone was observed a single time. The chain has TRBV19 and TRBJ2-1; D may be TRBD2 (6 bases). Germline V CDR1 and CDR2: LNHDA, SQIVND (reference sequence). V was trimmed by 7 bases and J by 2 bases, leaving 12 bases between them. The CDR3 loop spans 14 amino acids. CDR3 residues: CASNSGLTYNEQFF. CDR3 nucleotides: TGTGCCAGTAATTCGGGACTTACCTACAATGAGCAGTTCTTC.

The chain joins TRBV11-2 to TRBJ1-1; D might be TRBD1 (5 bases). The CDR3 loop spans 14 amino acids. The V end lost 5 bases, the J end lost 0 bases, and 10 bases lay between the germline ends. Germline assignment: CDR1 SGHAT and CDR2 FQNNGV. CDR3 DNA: TGTGCCAGCAGCCGACCGACAGTGAACACTGAAGCTTTCTTT. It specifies CASSRPTVNTEAFF.

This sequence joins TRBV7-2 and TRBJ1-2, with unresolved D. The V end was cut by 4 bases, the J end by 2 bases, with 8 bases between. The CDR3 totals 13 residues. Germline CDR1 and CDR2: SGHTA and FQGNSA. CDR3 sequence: CASSSRSNYGYTF. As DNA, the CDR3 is TGTGCCAGCAGCTCCAGATCCAACTATGGCTACACCTTC.

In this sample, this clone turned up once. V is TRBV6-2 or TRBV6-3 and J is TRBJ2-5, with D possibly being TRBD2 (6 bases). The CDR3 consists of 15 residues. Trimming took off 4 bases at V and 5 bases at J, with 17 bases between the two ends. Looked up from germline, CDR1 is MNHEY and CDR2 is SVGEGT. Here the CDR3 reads CASSSSLEGHETQYF. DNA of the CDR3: TGTGCCAGCAGTTCCTCCTTGGAGGGCCACGAGACCCAGTACTTC.

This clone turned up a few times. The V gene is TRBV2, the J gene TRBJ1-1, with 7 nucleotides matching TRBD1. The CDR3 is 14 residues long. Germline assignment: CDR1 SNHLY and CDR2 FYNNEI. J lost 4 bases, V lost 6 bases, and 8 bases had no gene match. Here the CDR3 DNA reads TGTGCCAGCAGAGGAGTGACAGGGAGCACTGAAGCTTTCTTT. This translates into CASRGVTGSTEAFF.

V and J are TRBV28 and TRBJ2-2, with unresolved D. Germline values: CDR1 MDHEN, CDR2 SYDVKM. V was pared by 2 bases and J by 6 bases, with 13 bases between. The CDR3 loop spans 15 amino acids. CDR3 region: CASSLGSTGSGELFF. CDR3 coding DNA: TGTGCCAGCAGTTTAGGTTCTACGGGTTCCGGGGAGCTGTTTTTT.

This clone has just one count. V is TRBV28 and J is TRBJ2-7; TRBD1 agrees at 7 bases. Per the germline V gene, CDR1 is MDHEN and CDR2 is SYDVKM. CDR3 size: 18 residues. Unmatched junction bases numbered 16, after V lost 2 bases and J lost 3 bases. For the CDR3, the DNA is TGTGCCAGCAGTTTAGTAAAACCGACAGGGTATACCGACTACGAGCAGTACTTC. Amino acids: CASSLVKPTGYTDYEQYF.

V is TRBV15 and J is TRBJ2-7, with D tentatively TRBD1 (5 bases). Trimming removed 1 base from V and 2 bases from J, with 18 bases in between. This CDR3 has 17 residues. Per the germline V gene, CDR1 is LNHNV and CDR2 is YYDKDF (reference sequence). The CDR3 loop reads CATSRVPDSEPTYEQYF. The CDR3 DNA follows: TGTGCCACCAGCAGAGTCCCTGACAGCGAACCAACCTACGAGCAGTACTTC.

The CDR3 nucleotides read TGTGCCAGCAGTGAAAATACAGGGGGCGTTGGACCCCTCCACTTT. Translating gives CASSENTGGVGPLHF. This rearrangement joins TRBV25-1 to TRBJ1-6; 9 bases fit TRBD1. V lost 2 bases and J lost 12; bases outside the gene matches: 8. The CDR3 has 15 amino acids. The germline CDR1 and CDR2 sequences are MGHDK and SYGVNS.

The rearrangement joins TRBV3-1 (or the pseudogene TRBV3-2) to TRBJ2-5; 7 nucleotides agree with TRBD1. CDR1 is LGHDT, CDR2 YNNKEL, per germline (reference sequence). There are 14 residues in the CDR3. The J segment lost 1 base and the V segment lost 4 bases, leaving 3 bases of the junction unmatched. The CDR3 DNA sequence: TGTGCCAGCAGCCGGGACAGATTCCAAGAGACCCAGTACTTC. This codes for CASSRDRFQETQYF.

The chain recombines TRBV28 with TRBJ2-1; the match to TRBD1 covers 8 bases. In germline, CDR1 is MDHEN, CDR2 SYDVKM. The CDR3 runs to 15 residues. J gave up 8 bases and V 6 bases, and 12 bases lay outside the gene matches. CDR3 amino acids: CASSPPGRGQDEQFF. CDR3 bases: TGTGCCAGCAGCCCTCCCGGCAGGGGGCAGGATGAGCAGTTCTTC.

CDR3 protein: CAISTSESLNEQFF. The CDR3 DNA sequence: TGTGCCATCAGTACTAGCGAGTCCTTGAATGAGCAGTTCTTC. The rearrangement links TRBV10-3 to TRBJ2-1, with TRBD2 matching over 7 bases. V shed 5 bases, J shed 7 bases, and the junction held 8 bases outside the gene matches. The CDR3 loop spans 14 amino acids. Germline-derived CDR1 and CDR2 are ENHRY and SYGVKD.

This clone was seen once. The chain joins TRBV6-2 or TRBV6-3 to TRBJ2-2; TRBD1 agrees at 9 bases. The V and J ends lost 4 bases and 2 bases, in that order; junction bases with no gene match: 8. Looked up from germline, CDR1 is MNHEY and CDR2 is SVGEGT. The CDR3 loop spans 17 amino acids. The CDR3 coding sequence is TGTGCCAGCAGTTCAAGGGACAGGGCCCACAACACCGGGGAGCTGTTTTTT. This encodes CASSSRDRAHNTGELFF.

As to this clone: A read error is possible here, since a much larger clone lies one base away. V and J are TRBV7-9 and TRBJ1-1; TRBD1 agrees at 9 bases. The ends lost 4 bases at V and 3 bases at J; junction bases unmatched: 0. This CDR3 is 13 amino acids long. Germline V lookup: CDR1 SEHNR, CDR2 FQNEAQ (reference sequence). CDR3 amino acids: CASSWTGDTEAFF. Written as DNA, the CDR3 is TGTGCCAGCAGCTGGACAGGGGACACTGAAGCTTTCTTT.